Listed here are 20 T cell receptor beta chains from one sample, sequenced in a study of T cell changes during pregnancy in multiple sclerosis. The assay was immunoSEQ multiplex PCR, and TCRdb's table has in-frame clones only and misses some. This sample has about 15,000 clones, with around 83% found just once. Sample: CD8+ T cells from peripheral blood mononuclear cells, taken after pregnancy. All receptors derive from a female donor in good health, enrolled as a control in a pregnancy study.

This sequence joins TRBV4-1 and TRBJ2-3; 11 bases line up with TRBD1. Trimming cost V 4 bases and J 3 bases; bases outside gene matches: 6. The CDR3 sequence is 16 residues long. Germline V lookup: CDR1 MGHRA, CDR2 YSYEKL. The CDR3 DNA reads TGCGCCAGCAGCCTGAGGACAGGGGGCATGACAGATACGCAGTATTTT. It is translated as CASSLRTGGMTDTQYF.

The chain carries TRBV7-9 and TRBJ1-1; D is perhaps TRBD1 (5 bases). Deletions cut 6 bases from V and 4 bases from J, with 12 bases between. CDR1 SEHNR and CDR2 FQNEAQ come from the germline V gene (reference sequence). The CDR3 runs to 13 residues. The DNA of the CDR3 is TGTGCCAGCAGTTCCGGGACTATCACTGAAGCTTTCTTT. Its protein product is CASSSGTITEAFF. Looking up the rest from reference TRBV7-9 and TRBJ1-1 gives the full variable domain: DTGVSQNPRHKITKRGQNVTFRCDPISEHNRLYWYRQTLGQGPEFLTYFQNEAQLEKSRLLSDRFSAERPKGSFSTLEIQRTEQGDSAMYLCASSSGTITEAFFGQGTRLTVV.

The chain is built from TRBV5-5 and TRBJ1-4; possibly TRBD1 for D (6 bases). CDR3 length: 14 residues. V dropped 1 base and J dropped 8 bases, with 12 bases sitting between them. CDR1 and CDR2 from the germline V gene are SGHKS and YYEKEE (reference sequence). The CDR3 region has the DNA TGTGCCAGCAGCTTGTCAGGGGCAGGAGAAAAACTGTTTTTT. Its protein is CASSLSGAGEKLFF.

V and J are TRBV6-5 and TRBJ2-5; 7 nucleotides line up with TRBD1. V was pared by 5 bases and J by 3 bases, with 6 bases of the junction left unmatched. The CDR3 extends over 14 amino acids. The germline V gene has CDR1 MNHEY and CDR2 SVGAGI. The DNA for the CDR3 is TGTGCCAGCAGTCCACAGGGGAAGGAAGAGACCCAGTACTTC. It specifies CASSPQGKEETQYF.

The chain combines TRBV6-5 with TRBJ1-1; D remains ambiguous. Trimming took off 8 bases at V and 1 base at J, with 5 bases between the two ends. The CDR3 sequence is 11 residues long. CDR1 and CDR2 (germline): MNHEY, SVGAGI. The CDR3 DNA reads TGTGCCAGCGGCACGAACACTGAAGCTTTCTTT. Its protein product is CASGTNTEAFF.

This rearrangement joins TRBV7-6 to TRBJ2-3; D remains unclear. The V gene's germline CDR1 is SGHVS and CDR2 FNYEAQ. The CDR3 runs to 14 residues. Trimming removed 5 bases at V and 12 bases at J, with 21 bases between. The CDR3 DNA sequence: TGTGCCAGCAGCCAACGCTCTGACCGAGAGGAACAGTATTTT. Translated, it gives CASSQRSDREEQYF.

J is TRBJ1-1 and V is TRBV27; the D gene is possibly TRBD1 (5 bases). The CDR3 is 14 amino acids. V dropped 0 bases and J dropped 2 bases, with 7 bases sitting between them. From germline, CDR1 is MNHEY and CDR2 SMNVEV (reference sequence). CDR3 region: CASSLSQVNTEAFF. The CDR3 nucleotides are TGTGCCAGCAGTTTATCACAGGTAAACACTGAAGCTTTCTTT.

The CDR3 sequence is CASSNRDRFGDGYTF. The CDR3 DNA reads TGTGCCAGCAGCAACCGGGACAGGTTTGGGGATGGCTACACCTTC. The chain couples TRBV13 to TRBJ1-2, with TRBD1 matching over 8 bases. The J segment lost 6 bases and the V segment lost 5 bases, leaving 11 bases of the junction unmatched. Germline V gene lookup returns CDR1 PRHDT and CDR2 FYEKMQ (reference sequence). The CDR3 is made up of 15 amino acids.

The chain recombines TRBV29-1 with TRBJ2-2; D not resolved. The CDR3 consists of 13 residues. The germline V and J ends were trimmed by 2 bases and 7 bases, with 11 bases remaining between them. From germline, CDR1 is SQVTM and CDR2 ANQGSEA. The CDR3 sequence: CSVEQYWSGELFF. In DNA, the CDR3 is TGCAGCGTTGAACAGTATTGGAGCGGGGAGCTGTTTTTT.

The V call is TRBV4-3, the J call TRBJ1-4; 12 positions agree with TRBD1. The CDR3 contains 17 residues. Germline V gene lookup returns CDR1 LGHNA and CDR2 YSLEER. V dropped 1 base and J dropped 4; count of bases not matched to a gene: 4. For the CDR3, the DNA is TGCGCCAGCAGCCAAGGGGACAGGGGGCGAGGTAATGAAAAACTGTTTTTT. This gives the protein CASSQGDRGRGNEKLFF.

Relative to its sample, this clone is medium-sized (0.01 to 0.1%). V gene TRBV6-1 combines with J gene TRBJ2-7; 11 nucleotides line up with TRBD1. Germline values: CDR1 MNHNS, CDR2 SASEGT. The V and J ends lost 6 bases and 2 bases, in that order; junction bases with no gene match: 6. There are 15 residues in the CDR3. DNA of the CDR3: TGTGCCAGCAGGGAGGGACAGGGGGAAACCTACGAGCAGTACTTC. Protein product: CASREGQGETYEQYF.

This clone was observed a handful of times. The chain combines TRBV7-9 with TRBJ1-1; 10 nucleotides line up with TRBD1. J gave up 3 bases and V 7 bases, and 5 bases lay outside the gene matches. Per the germline V gene, CDR1 is SEHNR and CDR2 is FQNEAQ (reference sequence). The CDR3 spans 14 residues. The CDR3: CASTLGQGDTEAFF. CDR3 in DNA: TGTGCCAGCACCCTAGGACAGGGGGACACTGAAGCTTTCTTT.

This rearrangement joins TRBV13 to TRBJ2-5; TRBD2 agrees at 9 bases. The DNA matches TRBJ2-7 better at its end, which makes the J call doubtful. The CDR3 runs to 14 residues. In germline, CDR1 is PRHDT, CDR2 FYEKMQ (reference sequence). This CDR3 is CASASGKSSYEQYF. CDR3 DNA: TGTGCCAGCGCTAGCGGGAAGAGCTCCTACGAGCAGTACTTC.

This chain links TRBV6-1 with TRBJ2-3; TRBD2 agrees at 9 bases. After removal of 0 bases from V and 0 bases from J, the junction contained 1 base not matched to a gene. From germline, CDR1 is MNHNS and CDR2 SASEGT. The CDR3 is made up of 16 amino acids. CDR3 loop: CASSEASGGSTDTQYF. The CDR3, as DNA: TGTGCCAGCAGTGAAGCTAGCGGGGGTAGCACAGATACGCAGTATTTT.

In the case of this clone: Other DNA sequences of this sample code for an identical CDR3. This chain connects TRBV6-4 to TRBJ1-2; TRBD1 matches at 10 bases. CDR1 is MRHNA and CDR2 is SNTAGT in the germline V gene. This CDR3 has 13 amino acids. J gave up 8 bases and V 0 bases, and 0 bases lay outside the gene matches. CDR3 nucleotides: TGTGCCAGCAGTGACTCGACAGGGGGCGGCTACACCTTC. Translated, it gives CASSDSTGGGYTF.

This clone was detected once. The chain is built from TRBV12-5 and TRBJ1-2; TRBD1 matches at 8 bases. V was pared by 5 bases and J by 5 bases, with 10 bases of the junction left unmatched. Germline V CDR1 and CDR2: LGHNT, FRNRAP. The CDR3 is 15 residues long. The CDR3 region has the DNA TGTGCTAGTGGTCGGACTACAGGGGGACCGTATGGCTACACCTTC. This codes for CASGRTTGGPYGYTF.

This sequence joins TRBV30 and TRBJ2-7; 8 bases are shared with TRBD1. V lost 4 bases and J lost 7; bases outside the gene matches: 12. The CDR3 contains 14 residues. Germline V CDR1 and CDR2: GTSNPN, SVGIG (reference sequence). The CDR3 spells CAWTTGQGAGEQYF. Here the CDR3 DNA reads TGTGCCTGGACCACAGGGCAGGGGGCTGGAGAGCAGTACTTC.

V gene TRBV9 combines with J gene TRBJ2-3, with a weak D call TRBD1 (6 bases). The CDR3 totals 14 residues. Deletions cut 3 bases from V and 4 bases from J, with 12 bases between. Germline-derived CDR1 and CDR2 are SGDLS and YYNGEE. The CDR3 DNA reads TGTGCCAGCAGCGCCTTACAGGGACCAGATACGCAGTATTTT. Translated, it gives CASSALQGPDTQYF.

The chain is built from TRBV4-2 and TRBJ2-7, with 10 bases matching TRBD2. The CDR3 is made up of 16 amino acids. The V gene end was trimmed by 0 bases and the J gene end by 2 bases; junction bases not matched to a gene: 4. Per the germline V gene, CDR1 is LGHNA and CDR2 is YNFKEQ. The chain's CDR3 is CASSQERTSGTYEQYF. CDR3 coding DNA: TGTGCCAGCAGCCAAGAGAGGACTAGCGGAACCTACGAGCAGTACTTC.

This clone was found once. V usage is TRBV4-3 and J usage is TRBJ2-3, with D perhaps TRBD1 (6 bases). The length of the CDR3 is 16 residues. Germline CDR1 reads LGHNA; CDR2 reads YSLEER. V was trimmed by 0 bases and J by 4 bases, leaving 14 bases between them. The CDR3 region has the DNA TGCGCCAGCAGCCAAGATCCAACAGGGCTCGCAGATACGCAGTATTTT. Protein product: CASSQDPTGLADTQYF.